This T cell receptor beta chain was captured in a study of T cells in Graves' hyperthyroidism and ophthalmopathy. The table lists this clonotype with many counts. Each diagnosis was grounded in clinical symptoms, serum thyroxine and TRAb, thyroid ultrasound, and orbital computed tomography. What was amplified from RNA transcripts were TCR beta CDR3 regions. The HTBI primer set was used in a first-round RT-PCR of the TCR CDR3. TCRdb re-called the multiplex PCR reads through MiXCR, storing one row per CDR3 protein. Here the sample spans about 530,000 distinct CDR3 sequences, approximately 17% being singletons. This receptor was identified in a woman aged 18-29 years with Graves' ophthalmopathy. Specimen: blood.

The CDR3 DNA sequence: TGCGCCAGCAGCCATGAGGGGGCTAGCAATCAGCCCCAGCATTTT. It is translated as CASSHEGASNQPQHF. The genes are TRBV5-1 and TRBJ1-5, with 7 nucleotides matching TRBD1. This CDR3 comprises 15 residues. In germline, CDR1 is SGHRS, CDR2 YFSETQ. V trimming: 4 bases; J trimming: 0 bases; junction bases outside the gene matches: 4. The whole variable domain, filled in from reference TRBV5-1 and TRBJ1-5, reads KAGVTQTPRYLIKTRGQQVTLSCSPISGHRSVSWYQQTPGQGLQFLFEYFSETQRNKGNFPGRFSGRQFSNSRSEMNVSTLELGDSALYLCASSHEGASNQPQHFGDGTRLSIL.